The clone carrying this T cell receptor beta chain was seen more than once but under ten times. Its antigen remains unidentified. There are 17 residues in the CDR3. Trimming shortened V by 10 bases and J by 0 bases, and 22 bases separated the two germline ends. The germline CDR1 and CDR2 sequences are LNHDA and SQIVND (reference sequence). Patients had newly diagnosed, untreated stage II-IVA oral cavity squamous cell carcinoma. Patients had HPV-negative, locally advanced oral cavity squamous cell carcinoma. The entry originates in a study of neoadjuvant anti-PD-1 for oral cavity cancer. Across the whole study: Non-progressing patients received a fourth nivolumab dose near day 43, then surgery on days 50-56.

Assay: immunoSEQ multiplex PCR; the TCRdb copy retains only in-frame clones and omits some. The data contain roughly 16,000 clones, about 60% of them singletons. Regarding the study as a whole: Pretreatment Treg/Th17 ratio correlated inversely with post-treatment tumor clonality.

This receptor was identified in a person between 35 and 79 years old with oral cavity squamous cell carcinoma. The chain combines TRBV19 with TRBJ1-5; D remains ambiguous. The input for sequencing was PBMCs, taken before nivolumab (anti-PD-1) treatment. The CDR3 nucleotides are TGTGCCACCTTACCATCTGTCGGTACCTATAGCAATCAGCCCCAGCATTTT. Protein: CATLPSVGTYSNQPQHF.